This is a list of T cell receptor beta chains from one sample in a study of blood T cells in healthy people across ages. From the 5' RACE reads, TCRdb called clonotypes with MiXCR, one entry per CDR3 protein. The sample yields some 930,000 distinct CDR3 sequences, around 29% seen once. The data also belong to a second study, concerning T cells of mothers and their children.

What was sequenced was blood. The receptors were gathered from a woman aged 40 to 50 in good health. The CDR3 runs from the conserved cysteine through the conserved F or W. The D gene is left open where the match is weak. Rows give clone size only sometimes, using once, few, many, or a class for an expanded clone.

V: TRBV5-5; J: TRBJ2-6; D: NA; length: 17; size: few; CDR3: CASSLVQRSPGANVLTF; DNA: TGTGCCAGCAGCTTGGTACAACGGAGTCCTGGGGCCAACGTCCTGACTTTC
V: TRBV20-1; J: TRBJ2-3; D: TRBD1; length: 14; size: many; CDR3: CSAVDRVRSDTQYF; DNA: TGCAGTGCGGTAGACAGGGTCAGGTCAGATACGCAGTATTTT
V: TRBV5-1; J: TRBJ2-5; D: TRBD2; length: 17; size: few; CDR3: CASSSEPTGTTQETQYF; DNA: TGCGCCAGCAGCTCGGAACCAACCGGGACTACTCAAGAGACCCAGTACTTC
V: TRBV5-1; J: TRBJ2-4; D: NA; length: 15; size: NA; CDR3: CASSPRTAFPTEQYF; DNA: TGCGCCAGCAGCCCTCGGACTGCTTTCCCTACGGAGCAGTACTTC
V: TRBV10-3; J: TRBJ2-1; D: TRBD2; length: 15; size: NA; CDR3: CAISGLAGENNEQFF; DNA: TGTGCCATCAGTGGACTAGCGGGGGAAAACAATGAGCAGTTCTTC
V: TRBV18; J: TRBJ2-7; D: TRBD1; length: 17; size: NA; CDR3: CASSPRQFLGTAYEQYF; DNA: TGTGCCAGCTCACCACGGCAATTCCTAGGGACAGCTTACGAGCAGTACTTC
V: TRBV24-1; J: TRBJ2-1; D: TRBD1; length: 14; size: few; CDR3: CATSDAGTANEQFF; DNA: TGTGCCACCAGTGACGCCGGGACAGCGAATGAGCAGTTCTTC
V: TRBV28; J: TRBJ1-1; D: NA; length: 14; size: NA; CDR3: CASSFSTQNTEAFF; DNA: TGTGCCAGCAGTTTTTCCACACAGAACACTGAAGCTTTCTTT
V: TRBV2; J: TRBJ1-6; D: TRBD1; length: 15; size: few; CDR3: CASRRTGQVNSPLHF; DNA: TGTGCCAGCAGACGAACGGGACAGGTTAATTCACCCCTCCACTTT
V: TRBV29-1; J: TRBJ2-7; D: NA; length: 15; size: many; CDR3: CSVPLFNRGGYEQYF; DNA: TGCAGCGTTCCCCTCTTCAACAGGGGGGGCTACGAGCAGTACTTC
V: TRBV9; J: TRBJ2-1; D: NA; length: 17; size: NA; CDR3: CASSVVSRGGLLKEQFF; DNA: TGTGCCAGCAGCGTAGTTTCTAGGGGGGGACTCCTTAAGGAGCAGTTCTTC
V: TRBV11-2; J: TRBJ2-7; D: NA; length: 14; size: many; CDR3: CASSLDRGGREQYF; DNA: TGTGCCAGCAGCTTAGACAGGGGAGGACGCGAGCAGTACTTC
V: TRBV5-1; J: TRBJ2-7; D: TRBD1; length: 16; size: many; CDR3: CASREGTGTGAYEQYF; DNA: TGCGCCAGCAGGGAGGGTACCGGGACAGGGGCCTACGAGCAGTACTTC
V: TRBV29-1; J: TRBJ2-1; D: NA; length: 15; size: many; CDR3: CSVEDPRGGSNEQFF; DNA: TGCAGCGTTGAAGACCCCCGGGGAGGATCGAATGAGCAGTTCTTC
V: TRBV28; J: TRBJ2-2; D: TRBD2; length: 19; size: NA; CDR3: CASSFILISGATNTGELFF; DNA: TGTGCCAGCAGTTTCATATTGATTAGCGGGGCAACGAACACCGGGGAGCTGTTTTTT
V: TRBV5-1; J: TRBJ2-5; D: NA; length: 14; size: NA; CDR3: CASSLVAGTVAQYF; DNA: TGCGCCAGCAGCTTGGTAGCAGGGACGGTGGCCCAGTACTTC
V: TRBV18; J: TRBJ1-3; D: NA; length: 16; size: NA; CDR3: CASSPRTEPSGNTIYF; DNA: TGTGCCAGCTCGCCTAGGACAGAGCCCTCTGGAAACACCATATATTTT
V: TRBV29-1; J: TRBJ2-3; D: NA; length: 13; size: many; CDR3: CSVDRGATDTQYF; DNA: TGCAGCGTTGACAGGGGGGCAACAGATACGCAGTATTTT
V: TRBV15; J: TRBJ2-1; D: TRBD2; length: 15; size: few; CDR3: CATKGTSGRHNEQFF; DNA: TGTGCCACCAAGGGGACTAGCGGGAGGCACAATGAGCAGTTCTTC
V: TRBV29-1; J: TRBJ2-4; D: NA; length: 13; size: many; CDR3: CSALQGAKNIQYF; DNA: TGCAGCGCTCTTCAGGGGGCCAAAAACATTCAGTACTTC
V: TRBV19; J: TRBJ2-6; D: NA; length: 13; size: NA; CDR3: CASSMPGANVLTF; DNA: TGTGCCAGTAGTATGCCTGGGGCCAACGTCCTGACTTTC
V: TRBV10-3; J: TRBJ1-2; D: NA; length: 13; size: NA; CDR3: CAIGIGTQGGYTF; DNA: TGTGCCATCGGCATCGGGACCCAAGGGGGCTACACCTTC
V: TRBV28; J: TRBJ2-5; D: NA; length: 11; size: few; CDR3: CASWAEKTQYF; DNA: TGTGCCAGCTGGGCAGAAAAGACCCAGTACTTC
V: TRBV20-1; J: TRBJ2-1; D: NA; length: 13; size: NA; CDR3: CSVEEESYNEQFF; DNA: TGCAGTGTTGAGGAGGAATCCTACAATGAGCAGTTCTTC
V: TRBV7-6; J: TRBJ2-2; D: TRBD2; length: 15; size: NA; CDR3: CASSLRLASPGELFF; DNA: TGTGCCAGCAGCTTACGACTAGCGTCACCAGGGGAGCTGTTTTTT
V: TRBV12-3/TRBV12-4; J: TRBJ2-1; D: NA; length: 18; size: NA; CDR3: CASSLMPLGQRNTGGQFF; DNA: TGTGCCAGCAGCCTCATGCCCCTCGGACAGCGAAATACCGGTGGGCAGTTCTTC
V: TRBV9; J: TRBJ1-3; D: NA; length: 16; size: NA; CDR3: CASSLTRRDVGNTIYF; DNA: TGTGCCAGCAGCCTAACTCGGAGGGACGTTGGAAACACCATATATTTT
V: TRBV7-2; J: TRBJ2-7; D: NA; length: 15; size: many; CDR3: CASSLNRPTLWEQYF; DNA: TGTGCCAGCAGCTTAAACAGGCCGACGCTTTGGGAGCAGTACTTC
V: TRBV20-1; J: TRBJ2-7; D: NA; length: 14; size: many; CDR3: CSPTTSQGSYEQYF; DNA: TGCAGTCCCACTACTAGCCAGGGCTCCTACGAGCAGTACTTC
V: TRBV6-5; J: TRBJ1-2; D: TRBD1; length: 16; size: NA; CDR3: CASSYSSRDREGGYTF; DNA: TGTGCCAGCAGTTACTCCTCGAGGGACAGGGAAGGTGGCTACACCTTC
V: TRBV12-3/TRBV12-4; J: TRBJ2-7; D: NA; length: 15; size: few; CDR3: CASSSRDGDSYEQYF; DNA: TGTGCCAGCAGTTCCAGGGACGGAGACTCCTACGAGCAGTACTTC
V: TRBV5-8; J: TRBJ2-4; D: NA; length: 14; size: many; CDR3: CASSLGQGQNIQYF; DNA: TGTGCCAGCAGCTTGGGGCAGGGGCAGAACATTCAGTACTTC
V: TRBV6-5; J: TRBJ1-1; D: NA; length: 17; size: NA; CDR3: CASTLGGGSTTNTEAFF; DNA: TGTGCCAGCACTCTCGGAGGGGGTTCCACAACGAACACTGAAGCTTTCTTT
V: TRBV4-2; J: TRBJ2-1; D: TRBD2; length: 17; size: many; CDR3: CASSQDPSGGSGNEQFF; DNA: TGTGCCAGCAGCCAAGACCCTAGCGGGGGGTCCGGCAATGAGCAGTTCTTC
V: TRBV5-1; J: TRBJ1-5; D: TRBD1; length: 15; size: many; CDR3: CASSIGDRAGQPQHF; DNA: TGCGCCAGCAGCATAGGGGACAGGGCAGGTCAGCCCCAGCATTTT
V: TRBV12-3/TRBV12-4; J: TRBJ2-4; D: NA; length: 17; size: few; CDR3: CASSLQEWGAAKNIQYF; DNA: TGTGCCAGCAGCTTACAAGAATGGGGGGCTGCCAAAAACATTCAGTACTTC
V: TRBV10-3; J: TRBJ2-7; D: TRBD2; length: 14; size: many; CDR3: CAISQATSPNEQYF; DNA: TGTGCCATCAGCCAAGCGACTAGCCCCAACGAGCAGTACTTC
V: TRBV6-6; J: TRBJ1-2; D: NA; length: 14; size: NA; CDR3: CASSYGSRNYGCTF; DNA: TGTGCCAGCAGTTACGGGAGCAGGAACTATGGCTGCACCTTC
V: TRBV7-9; J: TRBJ1-1; D: NA; length: 16; size: few; CDR3: CASSLAGRGENTEAFF; DNA: TGTGCCAGCAGCTTAGCCGGAAGGGGGGAGAACACTGAAGCTTTCTTT
V: TRBV5-1; J: TRBJ1-2; D: NA; length: 15; size: NA; CDR3: CASSLESRGAYGYTF; DNA: TGCGCCAGCAGCTTGGAATCGAGGGGTGCCTATGGCTACACCTTC
V: TRBV20-1; J: TRBJ2-3; D: TRBD2; length: 13; size: few; CDR3: CSAAEGTSGPQYF; DNA: TGCAGTGCTGCAGAGGGAACTAGCGGGCCGCAGTATTTT
V: TRBV12-5; J: TRBJ1-1; D: NA; length: 15; size: NA; CDR3: CASGSVVGPNTEAFF; DNA: TGTGCTAGTGGAAGCGTGGTGGGCCCGAACACTGAAGCTTTCTTT
V: TRBV5-4; J: TRBJ2-5; D: TRBD2; length: 14; size: few; CDR3: CASTFAGGRETQYF; DNA: TGTGCCAGCACCTTCGCGGGGGGGCGGGAGACCCAGTACTTC
V: TRBV20-1; J: TRBJ2-1; D: TRBD2; length: 16; size: many; CDR3: CSARDLAGGRYNEQFF; DNA: TGCAGTGCTAGAGATCTAGCGGGGGGGCGATACAATGAGCAGTTCTTC